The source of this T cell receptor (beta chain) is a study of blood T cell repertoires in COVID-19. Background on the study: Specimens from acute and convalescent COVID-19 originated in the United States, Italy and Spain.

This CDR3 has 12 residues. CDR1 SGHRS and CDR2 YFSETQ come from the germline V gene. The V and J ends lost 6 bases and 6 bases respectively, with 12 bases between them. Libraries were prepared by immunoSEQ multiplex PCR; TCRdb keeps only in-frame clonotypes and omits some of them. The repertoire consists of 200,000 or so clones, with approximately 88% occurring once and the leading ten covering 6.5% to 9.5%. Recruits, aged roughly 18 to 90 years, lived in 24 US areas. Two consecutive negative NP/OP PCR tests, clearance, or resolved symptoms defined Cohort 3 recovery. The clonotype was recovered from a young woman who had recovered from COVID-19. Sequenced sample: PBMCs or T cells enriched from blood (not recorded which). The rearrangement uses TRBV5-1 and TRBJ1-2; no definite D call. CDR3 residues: CASIGREDGYTF. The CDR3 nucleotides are TGCGCCAGCATAGGGCGGGAGGATGGCTACACCTTC.